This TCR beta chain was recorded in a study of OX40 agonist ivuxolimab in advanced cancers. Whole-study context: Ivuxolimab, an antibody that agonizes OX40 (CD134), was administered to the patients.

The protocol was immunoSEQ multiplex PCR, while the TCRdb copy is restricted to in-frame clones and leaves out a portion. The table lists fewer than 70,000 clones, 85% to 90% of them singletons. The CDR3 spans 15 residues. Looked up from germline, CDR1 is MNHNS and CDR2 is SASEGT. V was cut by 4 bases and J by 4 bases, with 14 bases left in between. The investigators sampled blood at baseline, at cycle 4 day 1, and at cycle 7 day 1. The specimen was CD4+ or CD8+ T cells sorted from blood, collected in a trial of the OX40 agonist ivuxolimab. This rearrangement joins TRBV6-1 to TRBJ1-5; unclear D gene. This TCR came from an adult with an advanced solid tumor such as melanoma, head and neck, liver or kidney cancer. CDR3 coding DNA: TGTGCCAGCAGTGGCCCTGCCGATGTTAATCAGCCCCAGCATTTT. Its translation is CASSGPADVNQPQHF.